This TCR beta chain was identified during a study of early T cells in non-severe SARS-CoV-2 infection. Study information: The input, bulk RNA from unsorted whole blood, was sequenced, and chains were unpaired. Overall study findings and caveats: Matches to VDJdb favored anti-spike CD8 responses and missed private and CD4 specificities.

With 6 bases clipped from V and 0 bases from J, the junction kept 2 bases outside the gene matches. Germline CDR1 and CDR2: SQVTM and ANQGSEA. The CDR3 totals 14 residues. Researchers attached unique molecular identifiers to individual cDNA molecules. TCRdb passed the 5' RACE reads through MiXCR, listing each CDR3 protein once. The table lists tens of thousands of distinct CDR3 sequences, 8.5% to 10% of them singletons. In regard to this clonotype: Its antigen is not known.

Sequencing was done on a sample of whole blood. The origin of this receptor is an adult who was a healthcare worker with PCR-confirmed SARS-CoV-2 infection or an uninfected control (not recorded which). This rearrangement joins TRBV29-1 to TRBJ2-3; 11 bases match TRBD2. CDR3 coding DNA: TGCAGCGTGCGGACTAGCGGGAGCACAGATACGCAGTATTTT. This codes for CSVRTSGSTDTQYF.